These 22 T cell receptor beta chains were all obtained from the same sample, sequenced in a study of T cells in Graves' hyperthyroidism and ophthalmopathy. Amplified regions were TCR beta CDR3 sequences from RNA transcripts. The TCR CDR3 was amplified in a first-round RT-PCR using the HTBI primer set. One entry per CDR3 protein results from TCRdb running MiXCR on the multiplex PCR reads. The data contain approximately 870,000 distinct CDR3 sequences, more than 30% of them singletons. The specimen sequenced was blood. The receptors were sampled from a man younger than 35 with Graves' hyperthyroidism.

This rearrangement joins TRBV6-1 to TRBJ2-2; D not resolved. The CDR3 runs to 13 residues. Trimming removed 5 bases from V and 3 bases from J, with 7 bases in between. CDR1 and CDR2 (germline): MNHNS, SASEGT. The CDR3 DNA follows: TGTGCCAGCAGTTACGGCTACACCGGGGAGCTGTTTTTT. As protein: CASSYGYTGELFF.

The chain uses TRBV6-5 and TRBJ2-7, with a weak D call TRBD2 (5 bases). Germline values: CDR1 MNHEY, CDR2 SVGAGI. Trimming left V 5 bases short and J 6 bases short, with 11 bases between. CDR3 length: 12 residues. CDR3 in DNA: TGTGCCAGCAGTGAGGAGGAAGGCGAGCAGTACTTC. It yields the protein CASSEEEGEQYF.

The sample holds a few counts of this clonotype. CDR3 DNA sequence: TGTGCCAGCAGTTACGTAGTCGGTCAGCCCCAGCATTTT. The encoded protein is CASSYVVGQPQHF. The J gene is TRBJ1-5, the V gene TRBV6-6; no clear D. Germline V gene data show CDR1 as MNHNY and CDR2 as SVGAGI (reference sequence). The germline V and J ends were trimmed by 2 bases and 6 bases, with 8 bases remaining between them. The CDR3 extends over 13 amino acids.

This clonotype was seen repeatedly, ten times or more. V and J are TRBV29-1 and TRBJ2-2; 7 nucleotides align to TRBD1. Trimming took 2 bases from V and 3 from J; bases not matched to a gene: 3. The CDR3 is made up of 14 amino acids. Germline CDR1 SQVTM, CDR2 ANQGSEA. The CDR3 DNA sequence: TGCAGCGTTGAATGGGACAGACACACCGGGGAGCTGTTTTTT. It encodes CSVEWDRHTGELFF.

This rearrangement joins TRBV7-2 to TRBJ2-5; 8 bases align to TRBD1. The germline V gene has CDR1 SGHTA and CDR2 FQGNSA. Losses at the gene ends were 5 bases for V and 1 base for J; bases not matched to a gene: 9. This CDR3 is built from 16 residues. The CDR3 region is CASSQVGTGFQETQYF. For the CDR3, the DNA is TGTGCCAGCAGCCAGGTCGGGACAGGTTTCCAAGAGACCCAGTACTTC.

The chain uses TRBV7-2 and TRBJ2-7; TRBD1 might be the D (7 bases). Germline V gene sequence: CDR1 SGHTA, CDR2 FQGNSA. This CDR3 is 16 amino acids long. V shed 5 bases and J shed 0 bases, with 17 bases lying between them. CDR3 nucleotides: TGTGCCAGCAGCACCGGAGGGGGCGGCCGCTCCTACGAGCAGTACTTC. Protein sequence: CASSTGGGGRSYEQYF.

V and J are TRBV7-9 and TRBJ1-1; D is uncertain. Germline V gene data show CDR1 as SEHNR and CDR2 as FQNEAQ (reference sequence). The CDR3 runs 13 residues. V lost 5 bases, J lost 8 bases, and 15 bases lay in between. CDR3 sequence (DNA): TGTGCCAGCAGCCAAGCACCGCAAGCCGAAGCTTTCTTT. It encodes CASSQAPQAEAFF.

This clonotype has ten or more counts. Relative to the germline gene, one junction end is altered; a read error may explain this. The rearrangement links TRBV2 to TRBJ1-1; TRBD1 aligns across 7 bases. CDR3 length: 11 amino acids. Germline values: CDR1 SNHLY, CDR2 FYNNEI. DNA of the CDR3: TGTGCCAGCACCCCGGGGACAGAAGGTTTCTTT. Amino acids: CASTPGTEGFF.

The chain combines TRBV5-4 with TRBJ1-1; D uncertain. This CDR3 is built from 14 residues. The germline V and J ends were trimmed by 4 bases and 0 bases, with 10 bases remaining between them. Germline V CDR1 and CDR2: SGHNT, YYREEE (reference sequence). The CDR3 DNA reads as TGTGCCAGCAGCAACCTAGGAATGAACACTGAAGCTTTCTTT. As protein: CASSNLGMNTEAFF.

This clonotype was observed at least ten times. The chain recombines TRBV19 with TRBJ1-1; D unresolved. Deletions cut 8 bases from V and 0 bases from J, with 7 bases between. The germline gives CDR1 LNHDA, CDR2 SQIVND (reference sequence). The CDR3 totals 12 residues. The CDR3 loop reads CASRSVNTEAFF. DNA for the CDR3: TGTGCCAGTCGGAGTGTGAACACTGAAGCTTTCTTT.

This clonotype was detected only a few times. The chain uses TRBV20-1 and TRBJ2-7; TRBD1 is a possible D gene (6 bases). The CDR3 runs to 12 residues. The germline V and J ends were trimmed by 5 bases and 1 base, with 9 bases remaining between them. Germline-derived CDR1 and CDR2 are DFQATT and SNEGSKA (reference sequence). The CDR3 DNA reads TGCAGTGCTGTGAGGGGGTCCTACGAGCAGTACTTC. It specifies CSAVRGSYEQYF.

Remarks on this clonotype: Since a much larger clone is just one base distant, this may be a read error. This chain connects TRBV20-1 to TRBJ1-1; D might be TRBD1 (5 bases). Trimming pared 5 bases from V and 0 bases from J, leaving 13 bases between. Germline V CDR1 and CDR2: DFQATT, SNEGSKA (reference sequence). The CDR3 consists of 14 residues. The CDR3 DNA is TGCAGTGCTGCGCAACAGGTTATGAACACTGAAGCTTTCTTT. Protein sequence: CSAAQQVMNTEAFF.

As concerns this clonotype: A much more abundant neighbour one base away suggests this may be a read error. This chain connects TRBV7-2 to TRBJ1-1; D not resolved. The CDR3 runs to 14 residues. Germline lookup yields CDR1 SGHTA and CDR2 FQGNSA. Trimming cost V 2 bases and J 1 base, with 8 bases left between them. The CDR3 spells CASSLITGNTEAFF. In DNA, the CDR3 is TGTGCCAGCAGCTTAATTACGGGGAACACTGAAGCTTTCTTT.

This clonotype was seen many times. The chain joins TRBV29-1 to TRBJ1-2; weak D call: TRBD1 (6 bases). The CDR3 consists of 12 residues. Germline assignment: CDR1 SQVTM and CDR2 ANQGSEA. The V end lost 2 bases, the J end lost 8 bases, and 12 bases lay between the germline ends. The CDR3 coding sequence is TGCAGCGTTGAATCCACAGGGTGGGGCTACACCTTC. Translating gives CSVESTGWGYTF.

This clonotype has a handful of counts. The chain has TRBV7-2 and TRBJ2-5; 7 nucleotides agree with TRBD1. The germline V gene has CDR1 SGHTA and CDR2 FQGNSA. V lost 7 bases to trimming and J lost 5 bases; unmatched junction nucleotides: 10. This CDR3 spans 14 amino acids. The CDR3 DNA reads TGTGCCAGCAACAGACAGGGACGGTGGGAGACCCAGTACTTC. Translated: CASNRQGRWETQYF. Based on the CDR3 plus reference TRBV7-2 and TRBJ2-5, the full variable domain is GAGVSQSPSNKVTEKGKDVELRCDPISGHTALYWYRQSLGQGLEFLIYFQGNSAPDKSGLPSDRFSAERTGGSVSTLTIQRTQQEDSAVYLCASNRQGRWETQYFGPGTRLLVL.

CDR3: CATSRDEDLRAAEAFF. The CDR3 DNA reads TGTGCCACCAGCAGAGATGAGGACCTTCGGGCCGCGGAAGCTTTCTTT. The chain joins TRBV15 to TRBJ1-1, with D unresolved. From germline, CDR1 is LNHNV and CDR2 YYDKDF (reference sequence). This CDR3 region has 16 residues. Trimming left V 0 bases short and J 8 bases short, with 19 bases between.

V gene TRBV5-4 combines with J gene TRBJ2-7; D is perhaps TRBD2 (5 bases). Germline-derived CDR1 and CDR2 are SGHNT and YYREEE (reference sequence). With 7 bases removed from V and 7 bases from J, the gap between germline ends came to 15 bases. The CDR3 is made up of 12 amino acids. CDR3 amino acids: CASSPTSGEQYF. DNA for the CDR3: TGTGCCAGCTCACCCACTTCGGGAGAGCAGTACTTC.

The chain carries TRBV4-1 and TRBJ2-7; no clear D gene. Trimming stripped 1 base from V and 4 bases from J, with 11 bases between. This CDR3 has 14 amino acids. CDR1 is MGHRA, CDR2 YSYEKL, per germline. The CDR3 protein is CASSQVIQDYEQYF. As DNA, the CDR3 is TGCGCCAGCAGCCAAGTCATTCAGGATTACGAGCAGTACTTC.

This clonotype was observed at least ten times. The chain joins TRBV9 to TRBJ2-6; possible D gene TRBD1, 5 bases. V lost 4 bases to trimming and J lost 0 bases, with 11 bases between them. CDR1 SGDLS and CDR2 YYNGEE come from the germline V gene. This CDR3 spans 16 amino acids. The CDR3 DNA reads TGTGCCAGCAGCCACGACAGTCACTCTGGGGCCAACGTCCTGACTTTC. It codes for CASSHDSHSGANVLTF. The whole variable domain, filled in from reference TRBV9 and TRBJ2-6, reads DSGVTQTPKHLITATGQRVTLRCSPRSGDLSVYWYQQSLDQGLQFLIQYYNGEERAKGNILERFSAQQFPDLHSELNLSSLELGDSALYFCASSHDSHSGANVLTFGAGSRLTVL.

Only a few counts were recorded for this clonotype. The chain recombines TRBV11-2 with TRBJ2-5; D is perhaps TRBD1 (6 bases). The V end was cut by 4 bases, the J end by 2 bases, with 14 bases between. This CDR3 has 15 amino acids. CDR1 SGHAT and CDR2 FQNNGV come from the germline V gene. CDR3: CASSSLRGVQETQYF. CDR3 in DNA: TGTGCCAGCAGCTCACTCAGGGGTGTTCAAGAGACCCAGTACTTC.

The chain couples TRBV25-1 to TRBJ2-7; D ambiguous. Germline V CDR1 and CDR2: MGHDK, SYGVNS. The CDR3 is 13 amino acids. V lost 2 bases and J 7 bases, leaving 12 bases between the germline ends. CDR3 residues: CASSEEWMGEQYF. CDR3 nucleotide sequence: TGTGCCAGCAGTGAAGAGTGGATGGGTGAGCAGTACTTC.

In nucleotides, the CDR3 is TGTGCCACCAGTGAGTCAGGGGACAATCAGCCCCAGCATTTT. This translates into CATSESGDNQPQHF. The chain combines TRBV24-1 with TRBJ1-5; maybe TRBD1 (6 bases). CDR1 is KGHDR, CDR2 SFDVKD, per germline. Deletions cut 4 bases from V and 3 bases from J, with 9 bases between. The CDR3 is made up of 14 amino acids.